This is a list of T cell receptor beta chains from one sample in a study of T cell repertoires in cytomegalovirus infection. Using its own MiXCR run on the reads, TCRdb lists one record per CDR3 protein. Here the sample spans 570,000 or so distinct CDR3 sequences, under 45% being singletons. Their specific antigens are unknown. The sample in question was cultured PBMCs, obtained from culture after CMV antigen stimulation. The receptors derive from a human donor in good health (CMV status not recorded). Some clones in this sample may be carry-over from other donors' samples. CDR3s include the opening cysteine and the closing phenylalanine or tryptophan. Each record gives: V gene, clone size, D gene, J gene, CDR3 length, CDR3 DNA, CDR3 protein. The D gene is left open where the match is weak. Clone sizes are given selectively: once, few, many, or a class where the clone is expanded.

V gene: TRBV7-6
clone size: few
D gene: .
J gene: TRBJ2-7
CDR3 length: 14
CDR3 DNA: TGTGCCAGCAGCTTAGCACATCGTGCCTACGAGCAGTACTTC
CDR3 protein: CASSLAHRAYEQYF

V gene: TRBV10-3
clone size: .
D gene: TRBD2
J gene: TRBJ2-4
CDR3 length: 17
CDR3 DNA: TGTGCCATCAGTGAGTCCCACGGGACTAGCGGGAGAGACATTCAGTACTTC
CDR3 protein: CAISESHGTSGRDIQYF

V gene: TRBV29-1
clone size: .
D gene: .
J gene: TRBJ2-4
CDR3 length: 11
CDR3 DNA: TGCAGCGTTGAAGCCGGGGACATTCAGTACTTC
CDR3 protein: CSVEAGDIQYF

V gene: TRBV7-8
clone size: few
D gene: TRBD2
J gene: TRBJ2-1
CDR3 length: 13
CDR3 DNA: TGTGCCAGCAGCTTACAGCGGGAGGGCCAAAAGTTCTTC
CDR3 protein: CASSLQREGQKFF

V gene: TRBV6-1
clone size: .
D gene: .
J gene: TRBJ1-1
CDR3 length: 12
CDR3 DNA: TGTGCCAGCAAGAGGAAGGGGACTGAAGCTTTCTTT
CDR3 protein: CASKRKGTEAFF

V gene: TRBV12-3/TRBV12-4
clone size: .
D gene: TRBD1
J gene: TRBJ1-4
CDR3 length: 13
CDR3 DNA: TGTGCCAGCAGGGACAGGCGAAATGAAAAACTGTTTTTT
CDR3 protein: CASRDRRNEKLFF

V gene: TRBV7-2
clone size: few
D gene: .
J gene: TRBJ1-2
CDR3 length: 16
CDR3 DNA: TGTGCCAGCAGCTTACAATCTCCCCAGGCTAACTATGGCTACACCTTC
CDR3 protein: CASSLQSPQANYGYTF

V gene: TRBV5-4
clone size: .
D gene: TRBD2
J gene: TRBJ2-3
CDR3 length: 16
CDR3 DNA: TGTGCCAGCAGGGATACTCTAGCGGGGATCACAGATACGCAGTATTTT
CDR3 protein: CASRDTLAGITDTQYF

V gene: TRBV6-1
clone size: once
D gene: .
J gene: TRBJ2-7
CDR3 length: 14
CDR3 DNA: TGTGCCAGCAGTGACTCACGGTGGCGCTCCGAGCAGTACTTC
CDR3 protein: CASSDSRWRSEQYF

V gene: TRBV5-4
clone size: .
D gene: TRBD2
J gene: TRBJ2-1
CDR3 length: 16
CDR3 DNA: TGTGCCAGCAGCTTGTCAATTGGGACTAGCGCCAATGAGCAGTTCTTC
CDR3 protein: CASSLSIGTSANEQFF

V gene: TRBV7-2
clone size: .
D gene: TRBD2
J gene: TRBJ2-3
CDR3 length: 13
CDR3 DNA: TGTGCCAGCGGCGGGAGCGGAACAGATACGCAGTATTTT
CDR3 protein: CASGGSGTDTQYF

V gene: TRBV9
clone size: .
D gene: TRBD2
J gene: TRBJ2-7
CDR3 length: 14
CDR3 DNA: TGTGCCAGCAGCTTTCGGACTAGCGGGAATGAGCAGTACTTC
CDR3 protein: CASSFRTSGNEQYF

V gene: TRBV6-5
clone size: .
D gene: .
J gene: TRBJ1-4
CDR3 length: 16
CDR3 DNA: TGTGCCAGCAGTCCAGCTACCGGGCGGGGAAAAGAAAAACTGTTTTTT
CDR3 protein: CASSPATGRGKEKLFF

V gene: TRBV6-2/TRBV6-3
clone size: few
D gene: .
J gene: TRBJ2-7
CDR3 length: 15
CDR3 DNA: TGTGCCAGCAGTTACTCCCACATCCCTCCCTGGGAGCAGTACTTC
CDR3 protein: CASSYSHIPPWEQYF

V gene: TRBV28
clone size: few
D gene: .
J gene: TRBJ2-5
CDR3 length: 14
CDR3 DNA: TGTGCCAGCAGTTTAGTGGCCGTCCAAGAGACCCAGTACTTC
CDR3 protein: CASSLVAVQETQYF

V gene: TRBV18
clone size: few
D gene: .
J gene: TRBJ1-2
CDR3 length: 13
CDR3 DNA: TGTGCCAGCTCACCACCGGCCAGGGTTGGCTACACCTTC
CDR3 protein: CASSPPARVGYTF

V gene: TRBV11-2
clone size: .
D gene: .
J gene: TRBJ2-7
CDR3 length: 16
CDR3 DNA: TGTGCCAGCAGCCCTGTTGTCCTCCAAGCCGTCCACGAGCAGTACTTC
CDR3 protein: CASSPVVLQAVHEQYF

V gene: TRBV7-2
clone size: .
D gene: TRBD1
J gene: TRBJ2-5
CDR3 length: 14
CDR3 DNA: TGTGCCAGCAGCTTCCGACAGGGCCCCGTGACCCAGTACTTC
CDR3 protein: CASSFRQGPVTQYF

V gene: TRBV5-1
clone size: .
D gene: TRBD1
J gene: TRBJ1-2
CDR3 length: 13
CDR3 DNA: TGCGCCAGCAGCTTGAGAGGGACAGCCGGCTACACCTTC
CDR3 protein: CASSLRGTAGYTF

V gene: TRBV19
clone size: few
D gene: TRBD1
J gene: TRBJ1-3
CDR3 length: 13
CDR3 DNA: TGTGCCAGTCGGACAGGGTCTGGAAACACCATATATTTT
CDR3 protein: CASRTGSGNTIYF

V gene: TRBV7-2
clone size: .
D gene: .
J gene: TRBJ1-3
CDR3 length: 14
CDR3 DNA: TGTGCCAGCAGCCGGGACCAGGGGGGAAACACCATATATTTT
CDR3 protein: CASSRDQGGNTIYF

V gene: TRBV18
clone size: .
D gene: .
J gene: TRBJ1-2
CDR3 length: 13
CDR3 DNA: TGTGCCAGCTCACCTGAGGGAAACTATGGCTACACCTTC
CDR3 protein: CASSPEGNYGYTF

V gene: TRBV7-2
clone size: few
D gene: TRBD2
J gene: TRBJ2-1
CDR3 length: 18
CDR3 DNA: TGTGCCAGCAGCTTACCGGGACTAGCGGGAAAGCGTTACAATGAGCAGTTCTTC
CDR3 protein: CASSLPGLAGKRYNEQFF

V gene: TRBV12-3/TRBV12-4
clone size: .
D gene: .
J gene: TRBJ2-1
CDR3 length: 11
CDR3 DNA: TGTGCCAGCAAGACGGGGAATGAGCAGTTCTTC
CDR3 protein: CASKTGNEQFF

V gene: TRBV7-4
clone size: .
D gene: .
J gene: TRBJ1-2
CDR3 length: 15
CDR3 DNA: TGTGCCAGCAGCCCCTTGGGACGGCTCCCCGGTGGCTACACCTTC
CDR3 protein: CASSPLGRLPGGYTF

V gene: TRBV20-1
clone size: .
D gene: .
J gene: TRBJ2-3
CDR3 length: 15
CDR3 DNA: TGCAGTGCTACCCCTAGGGGGGGGGTCATAGATACGCAGTATTTT
CDR3 protein: CSATPRGGVIDTQYF

V gene: TRBV7-8
clone size: .
D gene: TRBD1
J gene: TRBJ2-7
CDR3 length: 15
CDR3 DNA: TGTGCCAGCAGCTTAGGCAGGGGGACAAGGGACGAGCAGTACTTC
CDR3 protein: CASSLGRGTRDEQYF

V gene: TRBV18
clone size: .
D gene: .
J gene: TRBJ1-2
CDR3 length: 13
CDR3 DNA: TGTGCCAGCTCACCGGGACCGCTCTATGGCTACACCTTC
CDR3 protein: CASSPGPLYGYTF

V gene: TRBV5-4
clone size: .
D gene: .
J gene: TRBJ2-5
CDR3 length: 13
CDR3 DNA: TGTGCCAGCAGGGCGGACCCGGGGGAGACCCAGTACTTC
CDR3 protein: CASRADPGETQYF

V gene: TRBV7-8
clone size: many
D gene: .
J gene: TRBJ1-5
CDR3 length: 17
CDR3 DNA: TGTGCCAGCAGCTTATTTACGGGGCGGGTAGGCAATCAGCCCCAGCATTTT
CDR3 protein: CASSLFTGRVGNQPQHF

V gene: TRBV2
clone size: .
D gene: .
J gene: TRBJ2-1
CDR3 length: 12
CDR3 DNA: TGTGCCAGCAGAACAGGGTCGGGTGAGCAGTTCTTC
CDR3 protein: CASRTGSGEQFF

V gene: TRBV27
clone size: .
D gene: .
J gene: TRBJ1-1
CDR3 length: 12
CDR3 DNA: TGTGCCAGCAGTTTCGGGGGCACTGAAACTTTCTTT
CDR3 protein: CASSFGGTETFF

V gene: TRBV19
clone size: few
D gene: TRBD2
J gene: TRBJ2-3
CDR3 length: 17
CDR3 DNA: TGTGCCAGTAGCCGTATAGCGGGCTGGGGGGACACAGATACGCAGTATTTT
CDR3 protein: CASSRIAGWGDTDTQYF

V gene: TRBV10-3
clone size: .
D gene: .
J gene: TRBJ2-7
CDR3 length: 14
CDR3 DNA: TGTGCCATCAGTGTCGACAGGAGCTCCTACGAGCAGTACTTC
CDR3 protein: CAISVDRSSYEQYF

V gene: TRBV6-1
clone size: few
D gene: .
J gene: TRBJ1-1
CDR3 length: 15
CDR3 DNA: TGTGCCAGCAGTGAAGGGAGGGCCGTCAACACTGAAGCTTTCTTT
CDR3 protein: CASSEGRAVNTEAFF

V gene: TRBV12-3/TRBV12-4
clone size: few
D gene: .
J gene: TRBJ1-1
CDR3 length: 16
CDR3 DNA: TGTGCCAGCAGTTTATTTACCGGAGGGGTGAACACTGAAGCTTTCTTT
CDR3 protein: CASSLFTGGVNTEAFF

V gene: TRBV6-6
clone size: .
D gene: .
J gene: TRBJ1-3
CDR3 length: 16
CDR3 DNA: TGTGCCAGCAGTTACTCGAGAGGGGGCTCTGGAAACACCATATATTTT
CDR3 protein: CASSYSRGGSGNTIYF

V gene: TRBV7-2
clone size: few
D gene: .
J gene: TRBJ1-2
CDR3 length: 15
CDR3 DNA: TGTGCCAGCAGCTTACCAGGGCGCCCGCGCGATGGCTACACCTTC
CDR3 protein: CASSLPGRPRDGYTF

V gene: TRBV11-2
clone size: few
D gene: .
J gene: TRBJ2-1
CDR3 length: 16
CDR3 DNA: TGTGCCAGCAGCTTAGGGACCCTGAGCTCCTACAATGAGCAGTTCTTC
CDR3 protein: CASSLGTLSSYNEQFF

V gene: TRBV12-3/TRBV12-4
clone size: .
D gene: .
J gene: TRBJ1-2
CDR3 length: 15
CDR3 DNA: TGTGCCAGCAATTTAGGAGGGGGGCCTAGCTATGGCTACACCTTC
CDR3 protein: CASNLGGGPSYGYTF

V gene: TRBV20-1
clone size: few
D gene: .
J gene: TRBJ1-2
CDR3 length: 13
CDR3 DNA: TGCAGTGCCAGAGTAGGGGCGGGTATTAGCTACACCTTC
CDR3 protein: CSARVGAGISYTF

V gene: TRBV12-3/TRBV12-4
clone size: .
D gene: TRBD2
J gene: TRBJ2-2
CDR3 length: 17
CDR3 DNA: TGTGCCAGCAGCAAGACTAGCGGGGGGCAGAACACCGGGGAGCTGTTTTTT
CDR3 protein: CASSKTSGGQNTGELFF

V gene: TRBV19
clone size: many
D gene: .
J gene: TRBJ1-5
CDR3 length: 13
CDR3 DNA: TGTGCCAGTAGTATCAGGAGCAGCGGGCCCCAGCATTTT
CDR3 protein: CASSIRSSGPQHF

V gene: TRBV10-2
clone size: few
D gene: TRBD1
J gene: TRBJ2-5
CDR3 length: 15
CDR3 DNA: TGCGCCAGCAGTGAGCCTGACAGGGTGGGGGAGACCCAGTACTTC
CDR3 protein: CASSEPDRVGETQYF

V gene: TRBV15
clone size: .
D gene: .
J gene: TRBJ2-7
CDR3 length: 14
CDR3 DNA: TGTGCCACCAGCAGCAGTACTTTCTCCTACGAGCAGTACTTC
CDR3 protein: CATSSSTFSYEQYF

V gene: TRBV5-1
clone size: .
D gene: .
J gene: TRBJ2-7
CDR3 length: 13
CDR3 DNA: TGCGCCAGCAGCTTGCGGCAGGGCCACGAGCAGTACTTC
CDR3 protein: CASSLRQGHEQYF